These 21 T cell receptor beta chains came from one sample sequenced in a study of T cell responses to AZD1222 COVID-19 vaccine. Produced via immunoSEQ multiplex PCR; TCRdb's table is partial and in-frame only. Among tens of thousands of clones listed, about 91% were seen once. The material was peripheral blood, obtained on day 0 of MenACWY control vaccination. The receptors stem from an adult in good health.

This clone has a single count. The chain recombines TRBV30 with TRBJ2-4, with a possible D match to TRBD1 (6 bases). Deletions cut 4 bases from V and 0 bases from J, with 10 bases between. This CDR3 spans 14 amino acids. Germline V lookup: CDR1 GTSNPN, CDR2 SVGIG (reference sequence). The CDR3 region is CAWTRGLAKNIQYF. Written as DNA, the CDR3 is TGTGCCTGGACCAGGGGTTTAGCCAAAAACATTCAGTACTTC. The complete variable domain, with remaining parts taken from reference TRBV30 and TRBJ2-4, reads SQTIHQWPATLVQPVGSPLSLECTVEGTSNPNLYWYRQAAGRGLQLLFYSVGIGQISSEVPQNLSASRPQDRQFILSSKKLLLSDSGFYLCAWTRGLAKNIQYFGAGTRLSVL.

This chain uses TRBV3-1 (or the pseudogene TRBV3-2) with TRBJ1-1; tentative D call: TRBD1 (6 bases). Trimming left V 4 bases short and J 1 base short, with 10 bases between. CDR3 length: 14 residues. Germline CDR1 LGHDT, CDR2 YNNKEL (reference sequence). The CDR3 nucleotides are TGTGCCAGCAGCCGTATGACAGGGAACACTGAAGCTTTCTTT. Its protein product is CASSRMTGNTEAFF.

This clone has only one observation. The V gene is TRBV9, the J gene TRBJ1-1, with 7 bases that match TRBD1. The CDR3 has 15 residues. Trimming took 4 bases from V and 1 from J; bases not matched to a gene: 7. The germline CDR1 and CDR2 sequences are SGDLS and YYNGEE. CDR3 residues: CASSPRQGGNTEAFF. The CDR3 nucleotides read TGTGCCAGCAGCCCCCGACAGGGAGGGAACACTGAAGCTTTCTTT.

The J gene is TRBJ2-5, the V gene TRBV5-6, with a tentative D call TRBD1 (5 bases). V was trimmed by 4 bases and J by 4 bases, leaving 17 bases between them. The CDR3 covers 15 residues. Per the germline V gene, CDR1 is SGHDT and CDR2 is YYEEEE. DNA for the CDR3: TGTGCCAGCAGCATACTTCGGACAATTAGAGAGACCCAGTACTTC. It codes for CASSILRTIRETQYF.

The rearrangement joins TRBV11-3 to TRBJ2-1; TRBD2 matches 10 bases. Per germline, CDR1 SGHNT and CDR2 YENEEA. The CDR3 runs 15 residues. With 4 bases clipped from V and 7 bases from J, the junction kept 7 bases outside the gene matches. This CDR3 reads CASSYRAGGLNEQFF. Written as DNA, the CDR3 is TGTGCCAGCAGCTACCGAGCGGGGGGGTTAAATGAGCAGTTCTTC.

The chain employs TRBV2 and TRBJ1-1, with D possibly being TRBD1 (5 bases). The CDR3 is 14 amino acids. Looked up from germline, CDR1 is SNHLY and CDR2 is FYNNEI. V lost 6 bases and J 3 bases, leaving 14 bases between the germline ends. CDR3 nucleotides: TGTGCCAGCAGCGCCGAGGGGTGGGACACTGAAGCTTTCTTT. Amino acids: CASSAEGWDTEAFF. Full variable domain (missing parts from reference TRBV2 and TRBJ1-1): EPEVTQTPSHQVTQMGQEVILRCVPISNHLYFYWYRQILGQKVEFLVSFYNNEISEKSEIFDDQFSVERPDGSNFTLKIRSTKLEDSAMYFCASSAEGWDTEAFFGQGTRLTVV.

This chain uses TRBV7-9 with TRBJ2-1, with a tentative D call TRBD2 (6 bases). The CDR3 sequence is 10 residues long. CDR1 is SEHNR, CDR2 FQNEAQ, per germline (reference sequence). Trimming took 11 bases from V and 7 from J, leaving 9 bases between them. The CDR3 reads CAERGNEQFF. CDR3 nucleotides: TGTGCCGAACGGGGGAATGAGCAGTTCTTC.

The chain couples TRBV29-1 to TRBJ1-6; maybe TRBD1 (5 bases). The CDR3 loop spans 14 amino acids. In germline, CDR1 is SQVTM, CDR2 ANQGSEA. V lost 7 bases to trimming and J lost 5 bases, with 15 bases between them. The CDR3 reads CSARGGGNNSPLHF. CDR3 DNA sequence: TGCAGCGCCCGGGGTGGGGGAAATAATTCACCCCTCCACTTT.

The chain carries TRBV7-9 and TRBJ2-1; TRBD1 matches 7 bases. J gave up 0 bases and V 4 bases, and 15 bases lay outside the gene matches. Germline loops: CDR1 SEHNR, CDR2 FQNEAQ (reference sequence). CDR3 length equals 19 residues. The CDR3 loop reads CASSSSKFRDSSSYNEQFF. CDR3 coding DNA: TGTGCCAGCAGCTCATCAAAGTTTCGGGACAGCAGCTCCTACAATGAGCAGTTCTTC.

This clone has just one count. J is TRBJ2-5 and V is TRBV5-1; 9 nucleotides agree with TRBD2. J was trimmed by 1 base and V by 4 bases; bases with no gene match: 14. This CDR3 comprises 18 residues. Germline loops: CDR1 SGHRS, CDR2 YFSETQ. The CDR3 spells CASSPHPGAGGSQETQYF. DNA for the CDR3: TGCGCCAGCAGCCCCCACCCAGGGGCGGGGGGGTCCCAAGAGACCCAGTACTTC.

CDR3 sequence: CASSYGSSGWGYTF. CDR3 coding DNA: TGTGCCAGCAGTTACGGGTCCAGTGGGTGGGGCTACACCTTC. The chain carries TRBV6-5 and TRBJ1-2; D gene uncertain. The ends were cut back, 2 bases at V and 8 bases at J, with 15 bases in the middle. Germline lookup yields CDR1 MNHEY and CDR2 SVGAGI. This CDR3 is built from 14 residues.

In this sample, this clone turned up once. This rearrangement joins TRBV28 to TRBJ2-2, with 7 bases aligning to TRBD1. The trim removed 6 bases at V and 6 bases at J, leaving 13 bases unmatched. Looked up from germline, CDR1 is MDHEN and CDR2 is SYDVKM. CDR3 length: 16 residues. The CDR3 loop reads CASRSGGSKYAGELFF. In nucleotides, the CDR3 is TGTGCCAGCAGATCAGGGGGATCGAAATATGCCGGGGAGCTGTTTTTT.

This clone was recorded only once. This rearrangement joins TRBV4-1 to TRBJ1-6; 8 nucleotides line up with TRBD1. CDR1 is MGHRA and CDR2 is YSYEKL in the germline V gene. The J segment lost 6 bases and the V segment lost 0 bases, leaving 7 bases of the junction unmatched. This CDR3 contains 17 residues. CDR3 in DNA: TGCGCCAGCAGCCAAGATCGGGCAGGGGGCACTAATTCACCCCTCCACTTT. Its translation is CASSQDRAGGTNSPLHF.

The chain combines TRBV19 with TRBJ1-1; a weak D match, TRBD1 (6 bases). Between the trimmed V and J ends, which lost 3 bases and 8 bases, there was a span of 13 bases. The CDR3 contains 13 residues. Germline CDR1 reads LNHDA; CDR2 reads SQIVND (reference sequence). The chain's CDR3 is CASSIVRGLEAFF. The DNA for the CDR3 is TGTGCCAGTAGTATCGTCAGGGGACTCGAAGCTTTCTTT.

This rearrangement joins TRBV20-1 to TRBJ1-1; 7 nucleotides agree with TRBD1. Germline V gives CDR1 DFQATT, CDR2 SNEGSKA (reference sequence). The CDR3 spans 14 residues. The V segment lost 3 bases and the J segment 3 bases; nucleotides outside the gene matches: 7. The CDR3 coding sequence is TGCAGTGCTAGTTGGGGTCAGGGGGACACTGAAGCTTTCTTT. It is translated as CSASWGQGDTEAFF.

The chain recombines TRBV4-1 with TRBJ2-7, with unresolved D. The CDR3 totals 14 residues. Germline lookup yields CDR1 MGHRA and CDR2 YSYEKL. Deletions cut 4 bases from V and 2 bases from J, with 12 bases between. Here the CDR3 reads CASSLDGLAYEQYF. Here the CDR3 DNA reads TGCGCCAGCAGCCTCGACGGGCTGGCCTACGAGCAGTACTTC.

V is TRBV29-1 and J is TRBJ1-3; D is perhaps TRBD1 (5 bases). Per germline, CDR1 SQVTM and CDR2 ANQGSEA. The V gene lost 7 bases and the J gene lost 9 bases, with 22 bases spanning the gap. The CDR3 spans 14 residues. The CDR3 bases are TGCAGCGCAAAGACAGCTTCAGGGTTTGGCACCATATATTTT. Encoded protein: CSAKTASGFGTIYF.

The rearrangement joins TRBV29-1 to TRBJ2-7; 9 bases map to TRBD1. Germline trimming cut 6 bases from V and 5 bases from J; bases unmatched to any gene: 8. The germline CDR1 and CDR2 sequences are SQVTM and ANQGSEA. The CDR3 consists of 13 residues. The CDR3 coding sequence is TGCAGCGTCACCGGGACAGGGTCCCACGAGCAGTACTTC. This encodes CSVTGTGSHEQYF.

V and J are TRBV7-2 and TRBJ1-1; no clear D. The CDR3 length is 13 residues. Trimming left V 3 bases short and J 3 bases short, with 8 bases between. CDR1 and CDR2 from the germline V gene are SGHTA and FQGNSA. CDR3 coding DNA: TGTGCCAGCAGCTTCCGAACAGACACTGAAGCTTTCTTT. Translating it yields CASSFRTDTEAFF.

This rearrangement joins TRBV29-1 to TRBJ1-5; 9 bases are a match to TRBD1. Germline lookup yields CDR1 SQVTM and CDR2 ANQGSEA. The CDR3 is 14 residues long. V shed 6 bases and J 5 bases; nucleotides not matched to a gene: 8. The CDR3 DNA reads TGCAGCGTCGTTACAGGGGGCAGAGATCAGCCCCAGCATTTT. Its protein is CSVVTGGRDQPQHF.

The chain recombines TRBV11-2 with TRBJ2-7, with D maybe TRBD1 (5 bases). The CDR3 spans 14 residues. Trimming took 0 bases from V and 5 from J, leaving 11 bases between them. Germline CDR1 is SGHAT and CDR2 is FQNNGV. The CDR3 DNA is TGTGCCAGCAGCTTAGATCCAGGGTACGACGAGCAGTACTTC. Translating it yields CASSLDPGYDEQYF.